The TCR beta chain under discussion was sequenced for a study of breast tumors, draining lymph nodes, adjacent tissues. This clonotype was counted many times. The lymph nodes were axillary draining lymph nodes from breast cancer patients. TCRdb redid the calling of the multiplex PCR reads with MiXCR, one entry per CDR3 protein. The repertoire has approximately 190,000 distinct CDR3 sequences, around 29% of them found once; the top ten carry around 4.5%. This receptor was identified in a female donor with breast cancer. Some clones in this sample may be carry-over from other donors' samples. Sequencing input: axillary lymph node tissue.

CDR3 sequence (DNA): TGTGCCAGCAGCTTAGTGGGTGGCGGGAGGGCCTACAATGAGCAGTTCTTC. This encodes CASSLVGGGRAYNEQFF. The rearrangement links TRBV11-2 to TRBJ2-1, with 9 nucleotides matching TRBD2. The CDR3 length is 17 residues. With V trimmed by 1 base and J by 2 bases, 6 bases remained unmatched. Germline V gene lookup returns CDR1 SGHAT and CDR2 FQNNGV.